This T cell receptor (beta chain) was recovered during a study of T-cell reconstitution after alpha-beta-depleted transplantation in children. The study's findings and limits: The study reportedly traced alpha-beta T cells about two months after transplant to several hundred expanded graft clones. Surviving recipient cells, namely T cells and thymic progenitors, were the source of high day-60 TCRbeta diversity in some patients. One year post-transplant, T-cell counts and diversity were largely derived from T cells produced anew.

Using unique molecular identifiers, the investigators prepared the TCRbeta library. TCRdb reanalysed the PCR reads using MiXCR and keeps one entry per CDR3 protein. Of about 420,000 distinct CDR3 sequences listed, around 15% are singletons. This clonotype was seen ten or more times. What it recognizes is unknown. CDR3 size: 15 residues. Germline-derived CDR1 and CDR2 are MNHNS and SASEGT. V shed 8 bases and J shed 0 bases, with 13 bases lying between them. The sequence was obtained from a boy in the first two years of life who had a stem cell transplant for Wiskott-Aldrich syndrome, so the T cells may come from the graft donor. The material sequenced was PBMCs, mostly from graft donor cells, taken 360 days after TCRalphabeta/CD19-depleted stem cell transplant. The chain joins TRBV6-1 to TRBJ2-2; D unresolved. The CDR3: CASVWAIANTGELFF. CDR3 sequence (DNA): TGTGCCAGCGTCTGGGCCATCGCGAACACCGGGGAGCTGTTTTTT.